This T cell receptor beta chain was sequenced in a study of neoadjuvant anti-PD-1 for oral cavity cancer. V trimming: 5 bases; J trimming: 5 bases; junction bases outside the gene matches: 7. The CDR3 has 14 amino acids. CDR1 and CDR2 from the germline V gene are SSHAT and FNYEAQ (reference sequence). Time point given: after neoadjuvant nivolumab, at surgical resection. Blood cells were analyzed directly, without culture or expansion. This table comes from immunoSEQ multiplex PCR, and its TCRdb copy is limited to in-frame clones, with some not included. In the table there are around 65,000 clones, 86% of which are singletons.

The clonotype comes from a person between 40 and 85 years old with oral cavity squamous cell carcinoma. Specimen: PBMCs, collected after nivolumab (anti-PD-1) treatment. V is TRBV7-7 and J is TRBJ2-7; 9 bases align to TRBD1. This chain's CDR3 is CASSKGTGLDEQYF. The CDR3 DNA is TGTGCCAGCAGCAAAGGGACAGGGCTCGACGAGCAGTACTTC.